This T cell receptor (beta chain) comes out of a study of CD8 T cells in Susac syndrome. The overall study: Patients with Susac syndrome were, at the time of blood collection, therapy-naive, maintained on corticosteroids, or maintained on intravenous immunoglobulin alone.

Study-wide points: Clonal expansion was not seen in any Susac syndrome CD4+ T cell repertoire.

RNA, at 0.5 to 1 ug, was reverse transcribed with random hexamers. Amplification of TCR beta CDR3 spanned 54 Vbeta and 13 Jbeta via immunoSEQ multiplex PCR. Using its own MiXCR run on the immunoSEQ multiplex PCR reads, TCRdb lists one record per CDR3 protein. The table records about 190,000 distinct CDR3 sequences, approximately 96% of them present only once. TCR beta was sequenced from blood CD8+ and CD4+ T cells. A word on this clonotype: The antigen remains undetermined.

This CDR3 contains 16 residues. V lost 1 base to trimming and J lost 7 bases, with 17 bases between them. V is TRBV12-3 or TRBV12-4 and J is TRBJ1-5; D remains ambiguous. The material sequenced was CD4+ T cells from PBMCs. This TCR was sampled from a human donor with Susac syndrome. In DNA, the CDR3 is TGTGCCAGCAGTTTAGGTCGTCCGGGTCTAGGGCAGCCCCAGCATTTT. Protein product: CASSLGRPGLGQPQHF.